These 18 T cell receptor beta chains came from one sample sequenced in a study of blood T cell repertoires in COVID-19. Produced via immunoSEQ multiplex PCR; TCRdb's table is partial and in-frame only. The sample has approximately 90,000 clones, 86% seen once; the top ten hold under 20%. Sequences were obtained from peripheral blood. The source is a woman aged 80 or over with acute or convalescent COVID-19.

This chain uses TRBV5-4 with TRBJ2-7, with 8 nucleotides matching TRBD1. After removal of 0 bases from V and 4 bases from J, the junction contained 6 bases not matched to a gene. The germline V gene has CDR1 SGHNT and CDR2 YYREEE (reference sequence). The CDR3 runs to 15 residues. The CDR3 DNA is TGTGCCAGCAGCTTGGAATCAGGGGGCGCGTACGAGCAGTACTTC. As protein: CASSLESGGAYEQYF.

The gene calls are TRBV5-6 and TRBJ2-5, with 8 bases aligning to TRBD1. The length of the CDR3 is 16 residues. Germline V lookup: CDR1 SGHDT, CDR2 YYEEEE. V dropped 1 base and J dropped 2; count of bases not matched to a gene: 7. The CDR3 DNA reads as TGTGCCAGCAGCTTGCGACGACAGGGGCTACAAGAGACCCAGTACTTC. This gives the protein CASSLRRQGLQETQYF. The complete variable domain, with remaining parts taken from reference TRBV5-6 and TRBJ2-5, reads DAGVTQSPTHLIKTRGQQVTLRCSPKSGHDTVSWYQQALGQGPQFIFQYYEEEERQRGNFPDRFSGHQFPNYSSELNVNALLLGDSALYLCASSLRRQGLQETQYFGPGTRLLVL.

This clone was counted a single time. This chain connects TRBV15 to TRBJ1-4; D uncertain. Per the germline V gene, CDR1 is LNHNV and CDR2 is YYDKDF (reference sequence). The CDR3 consists of 12 residues. V was trimmed by 8 bases and J by 5 bases, leaving 9 bases between them. The CDR3 DNA sequence: TGTGCCACCGCCGGGGTCAATGAAAAACTGTTTTTT. Amino acid sequence: CATAGVNEKLFF.

This rearrangement joins TRBV5-1 to TRBJ2-3, with D possibly matching TRBD2 (6 bases). Germline CDR1 SGHRS, CDR2 YFSETQ. Trimming shortened V by 0 bases and J by 5 bases, and 16 bases separated the two germline ends. CDR3 length: 16 amino acids. The CDR3 nucleotides read TGCGCCAGCAGCTTGGGGCGGGGCAAGCGTTTAGATACGCAGTATTTT. Its translation is CASSLGRGKRLDTQYF.

This chain connects TRBV5-4 to TRBJ2-7, with 16 bases fitting TRBD2. This CDR3 region has 18 residues. V was clipped by 4 bases and J by 3 bases; unmatched bases: 10. Germline CDR1 SGHNT, CDR2 YYREEE (reference sequence). The CDR3 reads CASSPGLAGGRVIYEQYF. The DNA for the CDR3 is TGTGCCAGCAGCCCGGGACTAGCGGGGGGGCGGGTGATCTACGAGCAGTACTTC.

This clone came up a few times. This chain's CDR3 is CASSPSGTSFYEQYF. CDR3 coding DNA: TGTGCCAGCAGCCCATCCGGGACTAGCTTTTACGAGCAGTACTTC. The chain carries TRBV11-3 and TRBJ2-7; 9 nucleotides match TRBD2. Germline V CDR1 and CDR2: SGHNT, YENEEA. This CDR3 region has 15 residues. With V trimmed by 5 bases and J by 4 bases, 9 bases remained unmatched.

The chain uses TRBV3-1 (or the pseudogene TRBV3-2) and TRBJ2-3; 7 nucleotides line up with TRBD2. V was clipped by 8 bases and J by 0 bases; unmatched bases: 14. Germline lookup yields CDR1 LGHDT and CDR2 YNNKEL (reference sequence). The CDR3 consists of 17 residues. The CDR3 DNA follows: TGTGCCAGCCCTCCGTTGGGGAGGGGTCCCAGCACAGATACGCAGTATTTT. Translated, it gives CASPPLGRGPSTDTQYF.

The chain carries TRBV24-1 and TRBJ2-3; TRBD2 agrees at 7 bases. Germline CDR1 reads KGHDR; CDR2 reads SFDVKD. The J segment lost 2 bases and the V segment lost 0 bases, leaving 4 bases of the junction unmatched. The CDR3 has 16 residues. CDR3 nucleotides: TGTGCCACCAGTGATTTGTCCGGGGGGTACACAGATACGCAGTATTTT. Translating gives CATSDLSGGYTDTQYF.

The chain's CDR3 is CASSPQTSSSYEQYF. Written as DNA, the CDR3 is TGTGCCAGTTCCCCCCAGACATCGTCCTCCTACGAGCAGTACTTC. This chain links TRBV2 with TRBJ2-7, with D uncertain. The CDR3 runs 15 residues. V dropped 9 bases and J dropped 0 bases, with 18 bases sitting between them. The germline V gene encodes CDR1 SNHLY and CDR2 FYNNEI. The whole variable domain, filled in from reference TRBV2 and TRBJ2-7, reads EPEVTQTPSHQVTQMGQEVILRCVPISNHLYFYWYRQILGQKVEFLVSFYNNEISEKSEIFDDQFSVERPDGSNFTLKIRSTKLEDSAMYFCASSPQTSSSYEQYFGPGTRLTVT.

V gene TRBV15 combines with J gene TRBJ2-3, with 9 bases matching TRBD2. The CDR3 consists of 14 residues. In germline, CDR1 is LNHNV, CDR2 YYDKDF (reference sequence). With V trimmed by 0 bases and J by 7 bases, 2 bases remained unmatched. CDR3 amino acids: CATSREAGGNTQYF. The DNA for the CDR3 is TGTGCCACCAGCAGAGAGGCGGGGGGGAATACGCAGTATTTT.

This chain joins TRBV19 and TRBJ1-4; 8 bases line up with TRBD1. CDR3 length: 15 residues. CDR1 is LNHDA and CDR2 is SQIVND in the germline V gene (reference sequence). V shed 7 bases, J shed 4 bases, and the junction held 8 bases outside the gene matches. CDR3 region: CASTSLDRVNEKLFF. The CDR3 bases are TGTGCCAGTACCTCATTGGACAGGGTTAATGAAAAACTGTTTTTT.

The chain uses TRBV29-1 and TRBJ2-5; the D is unclear. The length of the CDR3 is 13 residues. Looked up from germline, CDR1 is SQVTM and CDR2 is ANQGSEA. Trimming took off 1 base at V and 1 base at J, with 7 bases between the two ends. This chain's CDR3 is CSVEGLLQETQYF. The CDR3 nucleotides read TGCAGCGTTGAAGGTCTCCTCCAAGAGACCCAGTACTTC. The full variable domain, rest sourced from reference TRBV29-1 and TRBJ2-5, is SAVISQKPSRDICQRGTSLTIQCQVDSQVTMMFWYRQQPGQSLTLIATANQGSEATYESGFVIDKFPISRPNLTFSTLTVSNMSPEDSSIYLCSVEGLLQETQYFGPGTRLLVL.

This clone was detected only a few times. The genes are TRBV11-3 and TRBJ2-2; D uncertain. CDR3 length: 15 residues. From germline, CDR1 is SGHNT and CDR2 YENEEA. Trimming pared 1 base from V and 4 bases from J, leaving 10 bases between. In DNA, the CDR3 is TGTGCCAGCAGCTTAGTATTCAGTCCCACCGGGGAGCTGTTTTTT. It codes for CASSLVFSPTGELFF. The whole variable domain, filled in from reference TRBV11-3 and TRBJ2-2, reads EAGVVQSPRYKIIEKKQPVAFWCNPISGHNTLYWYLQNLGQGPELLIRYENEEAVDDSQLPKDRFSAERLKGVDSTLKIQPAELGDSAVYLCASSLVFSPTGELFFGEGSRLTVL.

The rearrangement uses TRBV9 and TRBJ2-5, with TRBD2 identical over 14 bases. The J segment lost 1 base and the V segment lost 3 bases, leaving 5 bases of the junction unmatched. The CDR3 spans 17 residues. Germline V gene lookup returns CDR1 SGDLS and CDR2 YYNGEE. The CDR3, as DNA: TGTGCCAGCAGCGCCGGGACTAGCGGGGGAACCCAAGAGACCCAGTACTTC. Its protein product is CASSAGTSGGTQETQYF.

The rearrangement links TRBV7-2 to TRBJ1-1; 8 nucleotides match TRBD1. Per germline, CDR1 SGHTA and CDR2 FQGNSA. This CDR3 has 14 residues. V trimming: 2 bases; J trimming: 4 bases; junction bases outside the gene matches: 3. The DNA of the CDR3 is TGTGCCAGCAGCTTACGGACAGGGTTCACTGAAGCTTTCTTT. Translated, it gives CASSLRTGFTEAFF.

V is TRBV30 and J is TRBJ2-7, with 9 nucleotides matching TRBD1. The CDR3 has 14 residues. V dropped 3 bases and J dropped 3; count of bases not matched to a gene: 6. Germline lookup yields CDR1 GTSNPN and CDR2 SVGIG (reference sequence). The DNA of the CDR3 is TGTGCCTGGAGGGACAGGGGCGGAGGCTACGAGCAGTACTTC. Its translation is CAWRDRGGGYEQYF.

This clone has more than one count but fewer than ten. The chain recombines TRBV20-1 with TRBJ1-2; D is undetermined. The CDR3 runs to 12 residues. V lost 3 bases to trimming and J lost 2 bases, with 7 bases between them. CDR1 and CDR2 (germline): DFQATT, SNEGSKA (reference sequence). The CDR3 reads CSASRWNYGYTF. The CDR3 coding sequence is TGCAGTGCTAGTCGGTGGAACTATGGCTACACCTTC.

The chain joins TRBV5-4 to TRBJ2-2, with 7 bases identical to TRBD1. This CDR3 is built from 14 residues. Germline V lookup: CDR1 SGHNT, CDR2 YYREEE (reference sequence). V shed 3 bases, J shed 3 bases, and the junction held 2 bases outside the gene matches. The CDR3 here is CASSSGQDTGELFF. In DNA, the CDR3 is TGTGCCAGCAGCTCCGGACAGGACACCGGGGAGCTGTTTTTT.